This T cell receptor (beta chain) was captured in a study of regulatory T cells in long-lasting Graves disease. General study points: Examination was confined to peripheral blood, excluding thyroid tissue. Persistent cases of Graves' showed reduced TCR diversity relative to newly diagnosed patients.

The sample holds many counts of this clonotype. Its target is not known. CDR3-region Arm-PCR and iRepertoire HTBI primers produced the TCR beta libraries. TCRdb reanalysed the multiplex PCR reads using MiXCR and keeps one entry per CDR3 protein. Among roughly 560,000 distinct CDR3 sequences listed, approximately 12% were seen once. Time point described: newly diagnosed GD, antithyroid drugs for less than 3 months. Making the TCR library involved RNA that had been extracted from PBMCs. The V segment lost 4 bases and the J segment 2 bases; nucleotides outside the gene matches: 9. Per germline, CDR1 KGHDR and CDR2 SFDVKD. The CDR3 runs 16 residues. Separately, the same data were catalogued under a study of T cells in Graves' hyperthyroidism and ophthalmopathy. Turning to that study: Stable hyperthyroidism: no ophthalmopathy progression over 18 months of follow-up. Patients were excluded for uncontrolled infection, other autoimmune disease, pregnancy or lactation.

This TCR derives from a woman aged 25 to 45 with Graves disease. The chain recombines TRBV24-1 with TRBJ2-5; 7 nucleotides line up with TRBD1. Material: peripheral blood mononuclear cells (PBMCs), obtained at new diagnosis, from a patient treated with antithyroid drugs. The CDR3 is CATSEAGRDSQETQYF. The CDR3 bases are TGTGCCACCAGTGAAGCTGGCCGGGACAGTCAAGAGACCCAGTACTTC.